The entry that follows covers one T cell receptor beta chain sequence. Its cognate antigen has yet to be identified. No base-level quality is on record; no much larger clone is a single base apart. TCRdb records Illumina Genome Analyzer IIx as the sequencer. Clones were called with MiXCR by TCRdb after fastp trimmed the public reads at Q25, and only in-frame beta chains were retained. All rows with the same CDR3 protein become a single entry with the most common DNA and genes. A total of about 7,100 distinct CDR3 sequences appear in this sample, around 32% of them only once. 22% of the sample is taken by the ten largest. The source of the sample is a study (dated by TCRdb to about 2013). Looking up the germline V gene yields CDR1 SQVTM and CDR2 ANQGSEA. Trimming takes 1 base from V and 1 base from J, and the germline ends sit 6 bases apart. The CDR3 runs 13 residues from the cysteine to the phenylalanine. The retained sequence is limited to the CDR3, 39 bases, with the frame set at the first base.

Sequencing input: blood. The sequence links TRBV29-1 to TRBJ2-3; TRBD1 is possibly the D segment (6 matching bases). The source of this sequence is a human donor. The sequence in DNA is TGCAGCGTTGAAGGGACAGGCACAGATACGCAGTATTTT. This yields the protein CSVEGTGTDTQYF.